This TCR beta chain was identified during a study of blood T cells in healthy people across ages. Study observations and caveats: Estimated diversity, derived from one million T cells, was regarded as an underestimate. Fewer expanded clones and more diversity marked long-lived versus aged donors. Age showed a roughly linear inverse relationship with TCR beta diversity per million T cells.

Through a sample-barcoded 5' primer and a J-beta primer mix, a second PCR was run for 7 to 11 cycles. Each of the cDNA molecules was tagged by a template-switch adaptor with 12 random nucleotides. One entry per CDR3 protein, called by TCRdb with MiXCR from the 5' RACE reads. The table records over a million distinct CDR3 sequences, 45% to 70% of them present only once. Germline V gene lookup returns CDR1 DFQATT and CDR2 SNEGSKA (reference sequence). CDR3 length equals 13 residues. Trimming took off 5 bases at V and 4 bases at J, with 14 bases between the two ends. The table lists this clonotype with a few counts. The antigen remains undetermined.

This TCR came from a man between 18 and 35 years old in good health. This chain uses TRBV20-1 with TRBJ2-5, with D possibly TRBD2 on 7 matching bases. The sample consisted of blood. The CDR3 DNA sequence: TGCAGTGCTCCTAGGGGGGGCTCAGAGACCCAGTACTTC. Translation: CSAPRGGSETQYF.